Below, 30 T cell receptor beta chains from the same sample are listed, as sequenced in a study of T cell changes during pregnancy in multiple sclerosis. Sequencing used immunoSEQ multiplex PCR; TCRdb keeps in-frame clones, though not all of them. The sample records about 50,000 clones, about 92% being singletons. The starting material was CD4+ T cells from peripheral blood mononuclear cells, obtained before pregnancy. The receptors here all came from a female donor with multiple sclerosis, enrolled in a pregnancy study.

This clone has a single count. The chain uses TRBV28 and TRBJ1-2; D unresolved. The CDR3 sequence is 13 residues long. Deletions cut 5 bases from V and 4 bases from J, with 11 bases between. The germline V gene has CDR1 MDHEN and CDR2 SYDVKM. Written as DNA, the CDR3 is TGTGCCAGCAGTCCTCCCCTTATCTATGGCTACACCTTC. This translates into CASSPPLIYGYTF.

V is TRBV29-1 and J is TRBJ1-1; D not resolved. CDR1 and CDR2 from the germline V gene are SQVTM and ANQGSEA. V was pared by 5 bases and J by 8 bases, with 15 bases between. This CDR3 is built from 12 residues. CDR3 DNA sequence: TGCAGCGTTCTTTATCAGTCTTACGAAGCTTTCTTT. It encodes CSVLYQSYEAFF.

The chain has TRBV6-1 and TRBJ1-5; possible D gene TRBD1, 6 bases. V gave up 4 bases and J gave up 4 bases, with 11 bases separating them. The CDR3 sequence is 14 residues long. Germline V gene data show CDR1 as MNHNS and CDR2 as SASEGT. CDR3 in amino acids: CASSGGGLNQPQHF. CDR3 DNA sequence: TGTGCCAGCAGTGGGGGGGGCCTGAATCAGCCCCAGCATTTT.

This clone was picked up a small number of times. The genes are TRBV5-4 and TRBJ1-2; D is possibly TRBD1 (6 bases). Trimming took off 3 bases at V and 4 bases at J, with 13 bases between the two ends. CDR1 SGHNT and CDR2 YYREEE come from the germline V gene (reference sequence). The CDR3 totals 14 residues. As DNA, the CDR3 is TGTGCCAGCAGCTCCGAGCAGGGGAGCTATGGCTACACCTTC. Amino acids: CASSSEQGSYGYTF.

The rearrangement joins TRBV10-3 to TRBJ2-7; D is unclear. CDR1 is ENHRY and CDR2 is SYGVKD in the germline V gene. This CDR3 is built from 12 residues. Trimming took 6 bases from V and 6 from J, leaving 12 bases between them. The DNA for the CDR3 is TGTGCCATCAGCCCAACAATGTCCGAGCAGTACTTC. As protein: CAISPTMSEQYF.

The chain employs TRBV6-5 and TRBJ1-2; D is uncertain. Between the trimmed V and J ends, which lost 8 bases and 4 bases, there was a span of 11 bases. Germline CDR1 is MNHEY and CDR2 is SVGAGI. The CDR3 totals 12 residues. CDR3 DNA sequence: TGTGCCAGCCGAATAGGCGGCTATGGCTACACCTTC. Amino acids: CASRIGGYGYTF.

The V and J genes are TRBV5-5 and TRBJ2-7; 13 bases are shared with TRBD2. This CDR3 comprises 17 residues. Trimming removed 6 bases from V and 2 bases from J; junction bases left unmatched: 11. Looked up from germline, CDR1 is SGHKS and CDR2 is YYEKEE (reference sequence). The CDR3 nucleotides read TGTGCCAGCAACTCATGGGGGGGACTAGCGGGAACCTACGAGCAGTACTTC. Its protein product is CASNSWGGLAGTYEQYF. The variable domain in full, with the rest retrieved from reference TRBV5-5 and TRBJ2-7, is DAGVTQSPTHLIKTRGQQVTLRCSPISGHKSVSWYQQVLGQGPQFIFQYYEKEERGRGNFPDRFSARQFPNYSSELNVNALLLGDSALYLCASNSWGGLAGTYEQYFGPGTRLTVT.

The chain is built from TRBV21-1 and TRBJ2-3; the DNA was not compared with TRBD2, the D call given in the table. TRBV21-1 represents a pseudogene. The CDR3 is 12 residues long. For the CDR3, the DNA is TGTGCTAGGGCGGGAGTTACAGATACGCAGTATTTT. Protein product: CARAGVTDTQYF.

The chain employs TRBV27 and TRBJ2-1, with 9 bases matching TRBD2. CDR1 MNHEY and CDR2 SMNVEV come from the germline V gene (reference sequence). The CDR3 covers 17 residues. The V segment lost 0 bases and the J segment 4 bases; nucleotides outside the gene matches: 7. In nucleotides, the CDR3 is TGTGCCAGCAGTTTATCGGGCGGGAGGGCTCTTTACAATGAGCAGTTCTTC. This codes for CASSLSGGRALYNEQFF.

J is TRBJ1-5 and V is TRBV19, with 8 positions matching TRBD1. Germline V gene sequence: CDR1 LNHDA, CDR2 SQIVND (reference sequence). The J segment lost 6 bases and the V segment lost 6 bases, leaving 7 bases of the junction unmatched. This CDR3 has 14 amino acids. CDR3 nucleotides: TGTGCCAGTAGAACCACAGGGGGTGTTCAGCCCCAGCATTTT. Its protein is CASRTTGGVQPQHF.

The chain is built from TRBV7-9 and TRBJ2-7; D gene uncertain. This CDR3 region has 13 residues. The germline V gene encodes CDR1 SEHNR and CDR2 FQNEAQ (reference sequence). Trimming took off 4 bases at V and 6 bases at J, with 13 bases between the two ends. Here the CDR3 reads CASSSSGRVEQYF. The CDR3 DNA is TGTGCCAGCAGCTCATCCGGCCGGGTCGAGCAGTACTTC.

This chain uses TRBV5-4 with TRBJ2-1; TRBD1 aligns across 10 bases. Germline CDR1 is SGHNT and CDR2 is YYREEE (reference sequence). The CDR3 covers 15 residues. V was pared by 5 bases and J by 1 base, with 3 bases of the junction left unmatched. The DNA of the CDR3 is TGTGCCAGCAGAGCGGACAGGGGGTCCTACAATGAGCAGTTCTTC. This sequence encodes CASRADRGSYNEQFF.

CDR3 amino acids: CATSRGVIETQYF. The DNA for the CDR3 is TGTGCCACCAGCAGAGGTGTAATCGAGACCCAGTACTTC. The J gene is TRBJ2-5, the V gene TRBV15; D not resolved. V was cut by 1 base and J by 5 bases, with 8 bases left in between. CDR1 is LNHNV, CDR2 YYDKDF, per germline (reference sequence). This CDR3 spans 13 amino acids.

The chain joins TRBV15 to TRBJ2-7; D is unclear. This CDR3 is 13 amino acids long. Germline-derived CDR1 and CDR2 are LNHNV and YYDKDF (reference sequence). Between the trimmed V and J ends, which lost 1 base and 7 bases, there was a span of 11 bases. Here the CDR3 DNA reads TGTGCCACCAGCAGAGGGCCTTTATTGGAGCAGTACTTC. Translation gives CATSRGPLLEQYF.

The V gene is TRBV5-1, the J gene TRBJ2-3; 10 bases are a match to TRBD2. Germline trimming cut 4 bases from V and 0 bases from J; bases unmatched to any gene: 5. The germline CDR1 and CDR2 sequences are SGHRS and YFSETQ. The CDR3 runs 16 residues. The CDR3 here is CASSLGLAYSTDTQYF. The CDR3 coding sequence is TGCGCCAGCAGCCTGGGACTAGCGTACAGCACAGATACGCAGTATTTT. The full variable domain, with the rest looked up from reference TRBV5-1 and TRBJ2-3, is KAGVTQTPRYLIKTRGQQVTLSCSPISGHRSVSWYQQTPGQGLQFLFEYFSETQRNKGNFPGRFSGRQFSNSRSEMNVSTLELGDSALYLCASSLGLAYSTDTQYFGPGTRLTVL.

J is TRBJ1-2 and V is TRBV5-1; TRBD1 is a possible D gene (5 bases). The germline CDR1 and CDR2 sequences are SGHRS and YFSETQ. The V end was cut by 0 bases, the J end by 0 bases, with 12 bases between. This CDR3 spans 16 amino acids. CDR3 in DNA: TGCGCCAGCAGCTTGGGGGGGGTCTCTACTAACTATGGCTACACCTTC. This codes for CASSLGGVSTNYGYTF.

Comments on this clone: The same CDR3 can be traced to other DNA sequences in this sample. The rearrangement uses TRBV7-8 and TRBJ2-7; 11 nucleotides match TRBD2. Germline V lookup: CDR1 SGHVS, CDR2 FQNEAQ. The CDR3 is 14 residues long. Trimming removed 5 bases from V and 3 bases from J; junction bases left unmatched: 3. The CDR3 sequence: CASSLGLAGYEQYF. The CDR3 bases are TGTGCCAGCAGCCTAGGACTAGCGGGCTACGAGCAGTACTTC.

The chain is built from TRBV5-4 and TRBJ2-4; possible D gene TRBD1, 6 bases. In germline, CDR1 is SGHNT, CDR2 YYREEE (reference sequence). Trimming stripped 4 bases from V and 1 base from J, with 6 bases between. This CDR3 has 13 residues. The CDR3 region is CASSQGAKNIQYF. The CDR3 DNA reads TGTGCCAGCAGCCAGGGGGCCAAAAACATTCAGTACTTC.

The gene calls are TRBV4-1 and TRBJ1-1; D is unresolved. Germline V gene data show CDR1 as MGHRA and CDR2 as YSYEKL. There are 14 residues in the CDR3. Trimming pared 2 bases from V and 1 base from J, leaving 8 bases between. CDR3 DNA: TGCGCCAGCAGCCAACCGGTTCGGAACACTGAAGCTTTCTTT. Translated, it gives CASSQPVRNTEAFF.

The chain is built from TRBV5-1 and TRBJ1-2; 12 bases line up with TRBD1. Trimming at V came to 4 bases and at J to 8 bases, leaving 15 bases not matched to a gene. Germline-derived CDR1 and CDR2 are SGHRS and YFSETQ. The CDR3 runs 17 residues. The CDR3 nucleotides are TGCGCCAGCAGCCCACCCGGGACAGGGGGCGCGCAAGGGGGCTACACCTTC. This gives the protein CASSPPGTGGAQGGYTF.

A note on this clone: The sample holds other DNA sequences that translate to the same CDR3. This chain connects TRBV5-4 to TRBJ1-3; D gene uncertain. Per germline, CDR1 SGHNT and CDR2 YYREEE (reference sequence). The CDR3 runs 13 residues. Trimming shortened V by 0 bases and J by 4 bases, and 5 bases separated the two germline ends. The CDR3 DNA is TGTGCCAGCAGCTTGGAACAGGGAAACACCATATATTTT. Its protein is CASSLEQGNTIYF.

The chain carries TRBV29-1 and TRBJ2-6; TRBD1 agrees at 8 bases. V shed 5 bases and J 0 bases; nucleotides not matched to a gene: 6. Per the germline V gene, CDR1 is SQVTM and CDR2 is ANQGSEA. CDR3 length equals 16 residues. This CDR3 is CSVPQGGVSGANVLTF. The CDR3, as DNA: TGCAGCGTTCCACAGGGGGGAGTCTCTGGGGCCAACGTCCTGACTTTC.

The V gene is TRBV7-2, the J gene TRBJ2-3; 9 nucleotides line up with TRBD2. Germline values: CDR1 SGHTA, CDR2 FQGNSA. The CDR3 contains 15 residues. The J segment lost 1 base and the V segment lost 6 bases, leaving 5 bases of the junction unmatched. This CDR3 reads CASRLAGGGTDTQYF. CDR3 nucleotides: TGTGCCAGCAGACTAGCGGGTGGGGGCACAGATACGCAGTATTTT.

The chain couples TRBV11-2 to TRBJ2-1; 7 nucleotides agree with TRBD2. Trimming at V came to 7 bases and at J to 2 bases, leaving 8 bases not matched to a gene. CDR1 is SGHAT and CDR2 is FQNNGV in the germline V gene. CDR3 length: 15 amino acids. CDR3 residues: CASTVRLATYNEQFF. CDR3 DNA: TGTGCCAGCACCGTAAGACTAGCAACCTACAATGAGCAGTTCTTC.

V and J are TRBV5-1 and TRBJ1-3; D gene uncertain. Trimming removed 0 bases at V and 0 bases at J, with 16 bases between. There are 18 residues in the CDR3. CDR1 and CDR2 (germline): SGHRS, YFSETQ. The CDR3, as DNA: TGCGCCAGCAGCTTGGATGGAGGGCCAGCGGCCTCTGGAAACACCATATATTTT. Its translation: CASSLDGGPAASGNTIYF.

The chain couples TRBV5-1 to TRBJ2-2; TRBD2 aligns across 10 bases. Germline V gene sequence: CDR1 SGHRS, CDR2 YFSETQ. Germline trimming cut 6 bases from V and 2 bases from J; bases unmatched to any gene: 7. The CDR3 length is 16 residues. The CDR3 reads CASTSSSGRNTGELFF. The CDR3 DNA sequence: TGCGCCAGCACCTCCTCTAGCGGGAGAAACACCGGGGAGCTGTTTTTT. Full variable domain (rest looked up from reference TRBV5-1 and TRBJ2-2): KAGVTQTPRYLIKTRGQQVTLSCSPISGHRSVSWYQQTPGQGLQFLFEYFSETQRNKGNFPGRFSGRQFSNSRSEMNVSTLELGDSALYLCASTSSSGRNTGELFFGEGSRLTVL.

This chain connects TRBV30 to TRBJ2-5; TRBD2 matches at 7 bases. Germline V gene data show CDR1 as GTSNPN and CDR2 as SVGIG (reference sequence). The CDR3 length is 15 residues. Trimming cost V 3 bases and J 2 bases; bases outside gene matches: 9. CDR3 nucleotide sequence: TGTGCCTGGAGAGCCATAGCGGGTCTGCAAGAGACCCAGTACTTC. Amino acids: CAWRAIAGLQETQYF.

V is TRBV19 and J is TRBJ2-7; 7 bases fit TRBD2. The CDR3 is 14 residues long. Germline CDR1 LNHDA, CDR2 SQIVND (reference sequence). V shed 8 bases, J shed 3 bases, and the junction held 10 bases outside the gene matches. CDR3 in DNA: TGTGCCAGTGGGCGGGGCGGGAGTGACTACGAGCAGTACTTC. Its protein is CASGRGGSDYEQYF.

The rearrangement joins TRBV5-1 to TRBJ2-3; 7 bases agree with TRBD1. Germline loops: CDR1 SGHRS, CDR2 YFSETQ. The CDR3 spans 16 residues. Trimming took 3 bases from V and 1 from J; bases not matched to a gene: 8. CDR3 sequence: CASSSSGTDRTDTQYF. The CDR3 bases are TGCGCCAGCAGCTCCTCAGGGACAGACCGCACAGATACGCAGTATTTT.

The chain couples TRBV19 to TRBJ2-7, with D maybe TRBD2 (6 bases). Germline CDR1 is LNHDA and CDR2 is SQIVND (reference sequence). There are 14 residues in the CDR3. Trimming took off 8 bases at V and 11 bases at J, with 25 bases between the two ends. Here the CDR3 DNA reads TGTGCCAGTGCCACCACCCAGGAGGGTCGGGCAAAGTACTTC. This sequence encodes CASATTQEGRAKYF.